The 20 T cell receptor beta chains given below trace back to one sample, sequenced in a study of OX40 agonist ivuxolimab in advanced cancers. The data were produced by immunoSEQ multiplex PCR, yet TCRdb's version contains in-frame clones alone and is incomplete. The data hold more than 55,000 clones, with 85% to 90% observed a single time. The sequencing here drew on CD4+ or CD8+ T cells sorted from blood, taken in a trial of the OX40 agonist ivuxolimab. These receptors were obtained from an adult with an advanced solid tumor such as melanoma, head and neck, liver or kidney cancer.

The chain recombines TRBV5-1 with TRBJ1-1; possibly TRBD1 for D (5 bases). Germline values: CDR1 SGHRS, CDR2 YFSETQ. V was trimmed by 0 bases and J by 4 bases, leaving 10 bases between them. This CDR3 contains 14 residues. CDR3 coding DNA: TGCGCCAGCAGCTTGGGGGACTACGGCACTGAAGCTTTCTTT. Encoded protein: CASSLGDYGTEAFF. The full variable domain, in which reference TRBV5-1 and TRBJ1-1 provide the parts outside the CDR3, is KAGVTQTPRYLIKTRGQQVTLSCSPISGHRSVSWYQQTPGQGLQFLFEYFSETQRNKGNFPGRFSGRQFSNSRSEMNVSTLELGDSALYLCASSLGDYGTEAFFGQGTRLTVV.

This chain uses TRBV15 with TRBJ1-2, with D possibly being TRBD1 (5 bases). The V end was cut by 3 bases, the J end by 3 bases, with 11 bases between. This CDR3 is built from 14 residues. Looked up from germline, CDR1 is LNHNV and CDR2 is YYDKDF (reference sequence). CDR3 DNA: TGTGCCACCAGCAGCGGGTGGGGGGACTATGGCTACACCTTC. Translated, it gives CATSSGWGDYGYTF. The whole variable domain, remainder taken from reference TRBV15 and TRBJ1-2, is DAMVIQNPRYQVTQFGKPVTLSCSQTLNHNVMYWYQQKSSQAPKLLFHYYDKDFNNEADTPDNFQSRRPNTSFCFLDIRSPGLGDTAMYLCATSSGWGDYGYTFGSGTRLTVV.

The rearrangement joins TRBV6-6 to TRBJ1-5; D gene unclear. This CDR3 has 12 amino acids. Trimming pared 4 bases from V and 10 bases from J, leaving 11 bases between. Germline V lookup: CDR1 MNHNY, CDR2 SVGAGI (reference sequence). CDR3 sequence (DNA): TGTGCCAGCAGTTGGGTGATGACTCCCCAGCATTTT. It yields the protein CASSWVMTPQHF.

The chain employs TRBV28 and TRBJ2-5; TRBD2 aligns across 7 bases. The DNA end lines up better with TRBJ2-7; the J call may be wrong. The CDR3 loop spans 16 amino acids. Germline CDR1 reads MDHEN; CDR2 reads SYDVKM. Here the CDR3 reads CASSLAAGSGFYEQYF. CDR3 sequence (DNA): TGTGCCAGCAGTTTAGCAGCGGGGAGCGGTTTTTACGAGCAGTACTTC.

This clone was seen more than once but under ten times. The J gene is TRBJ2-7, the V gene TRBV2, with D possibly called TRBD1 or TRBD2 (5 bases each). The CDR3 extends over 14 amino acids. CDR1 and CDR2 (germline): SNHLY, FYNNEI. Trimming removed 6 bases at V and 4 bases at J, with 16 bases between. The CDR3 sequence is CASRSPGRRYEQYF. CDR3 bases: TGTGCCAGCAGATCACCGGGACGGAGATACGAGCAGTACTTC.

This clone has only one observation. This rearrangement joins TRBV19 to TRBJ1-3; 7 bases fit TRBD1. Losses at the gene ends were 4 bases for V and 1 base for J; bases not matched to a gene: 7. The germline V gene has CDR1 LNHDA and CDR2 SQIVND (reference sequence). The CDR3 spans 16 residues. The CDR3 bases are TGTGCCAGTAGTAGACAGGGCATTGGATCTGGAAACACCATATATTTT. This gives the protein CASSRQGIGSGNTIYF. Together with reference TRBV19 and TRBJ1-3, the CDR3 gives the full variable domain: DGGITQSPKYLFRKEGQNVTLSCEQNLNHDAMYWYRQDPGQGLRLIYYSQIVNDFQKGDIAEGYSVSREKKESFPLTVTSAQKNPTAFYLCASSRQGIGSGNTIYFGEGSWLTVV.

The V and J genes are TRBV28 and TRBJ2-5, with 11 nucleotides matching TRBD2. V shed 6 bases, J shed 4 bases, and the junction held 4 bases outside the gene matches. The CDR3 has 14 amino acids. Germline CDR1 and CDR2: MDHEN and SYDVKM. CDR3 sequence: CASSPSGGLETQYF. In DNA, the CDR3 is TGTGCCAGCAGCCCTAGCGGGGGGTTAGAGACCCAGTACTTC.

The CDR3 coding sequence is TGTGCCAGCAATACAGGGTCCATGAACACTGAAGCTTTCTTT. Translating gives CASNTGSMNTEAFF. The chain has TRBV10-3 and TRBJ1-1, with D perhaps TRBD1 (6 bases). The germline V gene encodes CDR1 ENHRY and CDR2 SYGVKD. V gave up 10 bases and J gave up 0 bases, with 15 bases separating them. CDR3 length: 14 amino acids.

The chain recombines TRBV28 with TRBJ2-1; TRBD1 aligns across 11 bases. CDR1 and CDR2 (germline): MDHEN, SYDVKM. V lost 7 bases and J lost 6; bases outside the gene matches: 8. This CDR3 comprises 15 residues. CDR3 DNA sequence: TGTGCCAGCAAGCTTGCCGGGACAGGGGGCAATGAGCAGTTCTTC. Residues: CASKLAGTGGNEQFF.

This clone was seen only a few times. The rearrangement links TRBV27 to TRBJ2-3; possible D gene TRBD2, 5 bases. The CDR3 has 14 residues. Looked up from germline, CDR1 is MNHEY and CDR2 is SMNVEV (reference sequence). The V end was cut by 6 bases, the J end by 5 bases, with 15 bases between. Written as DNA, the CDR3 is TGTGCCAGCAGCCCCGATACCCGGGGAGATACGCAGTATTTT. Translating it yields CASSPDTRGDTQYF.

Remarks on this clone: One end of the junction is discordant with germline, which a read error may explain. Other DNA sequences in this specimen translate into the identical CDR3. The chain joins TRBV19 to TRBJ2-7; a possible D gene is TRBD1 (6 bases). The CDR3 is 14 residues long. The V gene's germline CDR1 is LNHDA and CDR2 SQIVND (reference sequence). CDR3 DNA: TGTGCCAGTAGTAGGGGGCAGGACTCCTACGAGCAATACTTC. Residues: CASSRGQDSYEQYF. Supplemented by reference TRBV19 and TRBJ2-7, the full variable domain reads DGGITQSPKYLFRKEGQNVTLSCEQNLNHDAMYWYRQDPGQGLRLIYYSQIVNDFQKGDIAEGYSVSREKKESFPLTVTSAQKNPTAFYLCASSRGQDSYEQYFGPGTRLTVT.

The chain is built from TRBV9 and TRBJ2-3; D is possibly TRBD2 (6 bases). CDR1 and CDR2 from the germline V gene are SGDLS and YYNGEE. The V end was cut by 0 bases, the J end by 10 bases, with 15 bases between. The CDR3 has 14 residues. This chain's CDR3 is CASSVGNRGNSQYF. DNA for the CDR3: TGTGCCAGCAGCGTAGGGAATCGGGGGAATTCGCAGTATTTT.

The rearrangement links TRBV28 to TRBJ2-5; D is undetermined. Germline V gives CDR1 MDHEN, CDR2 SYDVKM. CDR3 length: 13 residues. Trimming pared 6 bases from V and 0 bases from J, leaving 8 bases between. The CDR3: CASRVEYQETQYF. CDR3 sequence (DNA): TGTGCCAGCAGGGTGGAGTACCAAGAGACCCAGTACTTC.

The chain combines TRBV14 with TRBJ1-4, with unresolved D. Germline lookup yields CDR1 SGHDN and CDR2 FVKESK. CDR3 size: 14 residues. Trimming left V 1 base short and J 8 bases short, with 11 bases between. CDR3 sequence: CASSQGALAEKLFF. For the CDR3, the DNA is TGTGCCAGCAGCCAAGGAGCTCTGGCCGAAAAACTGTTTTTT. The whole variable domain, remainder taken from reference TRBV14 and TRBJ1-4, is EAGVTQFPSHSVIEKGQTVTLRCDPISGHDNLYWYRRVMGKEIKFLLHFVKESKQDESGMPNNRFLAERTGGTYSTLKVQPAELEDSGVYFCASSQGALAEKLFFGSGTQLSVL.

The CDR3 bases are TGTGCCAGCAGCTTAGGACAGACCTACGAGCAGTACTTC. It encodes CASSLGQTYEQYF. The J gene is TRBJ2-7, the V gene TRBV11-2; maybe TRBD1 (5 bases). The CDR3 is made up of 13 amino acids. Germline V gene lookup returns CDR1 SGHAT and CDR2 FQNNGV. Trimming pared 1 base from V and 2 bases from J, leaving 6 bases between. Full variable domain (remainder filled in from reference TRBV11-2 and TRBJ2-7): EAGVAQSPRYKIIEKRQSVAFWCNPISGHATLYWYQQILGQGPKLLIQFQNNGVVDDSQLPKDRFSAERLKGVDSTLKIQPAKLEDSAVYLCASSLGQTYEQYFGPGTRLTVT.

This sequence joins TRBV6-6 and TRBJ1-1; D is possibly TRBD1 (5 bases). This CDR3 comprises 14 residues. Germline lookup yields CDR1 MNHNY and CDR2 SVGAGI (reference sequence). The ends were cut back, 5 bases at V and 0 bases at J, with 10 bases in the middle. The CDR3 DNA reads TGTGCCAGCAGTGCCGGGACGCTGAACACTGAAGCTTTCTTT. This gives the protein CASSAGTLNTEAFF.

The CDR3 here is CASSISGGMVRELFF. CDR3 DNA sequence: TGTGCCAGCAGCATTAGCGGGGGGATGGTCAGGGAGCTGTTTTTT. V usage is TRBV7-2 and J usage is TRBJ2-2, with 10 bases fitting TRBD2. This CDR3 has 15 amino acids. The germline gives CDR1 SGHTA, CDR2 FQGNSA. The trim removed 5 bases at V and 9 bases at J, leaving 9 bases unmatched.

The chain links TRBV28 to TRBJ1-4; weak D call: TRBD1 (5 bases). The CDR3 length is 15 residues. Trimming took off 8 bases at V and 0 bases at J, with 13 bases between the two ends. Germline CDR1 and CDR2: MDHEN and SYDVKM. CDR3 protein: CASLGDFATNEKLFF. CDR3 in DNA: TGTGCCAGCCTCGGGGACTTTGCAACTAATGAAAAACTGTTTTTT.

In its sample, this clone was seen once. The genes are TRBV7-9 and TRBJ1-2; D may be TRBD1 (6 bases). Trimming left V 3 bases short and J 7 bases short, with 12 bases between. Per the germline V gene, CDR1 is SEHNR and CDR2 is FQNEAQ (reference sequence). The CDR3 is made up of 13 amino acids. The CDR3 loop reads CASSLGGAVGYTF. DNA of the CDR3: TGTGCCAGCAGCTTGGGGGGCGCGGTTGGCTACACCTTC.

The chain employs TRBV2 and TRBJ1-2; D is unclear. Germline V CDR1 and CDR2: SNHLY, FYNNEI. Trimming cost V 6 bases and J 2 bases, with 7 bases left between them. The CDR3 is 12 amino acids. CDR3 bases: TGTGCCAGCAGCCCTAGAAACTATGGCTACACCTTC. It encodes CASSPRNYGYTF.